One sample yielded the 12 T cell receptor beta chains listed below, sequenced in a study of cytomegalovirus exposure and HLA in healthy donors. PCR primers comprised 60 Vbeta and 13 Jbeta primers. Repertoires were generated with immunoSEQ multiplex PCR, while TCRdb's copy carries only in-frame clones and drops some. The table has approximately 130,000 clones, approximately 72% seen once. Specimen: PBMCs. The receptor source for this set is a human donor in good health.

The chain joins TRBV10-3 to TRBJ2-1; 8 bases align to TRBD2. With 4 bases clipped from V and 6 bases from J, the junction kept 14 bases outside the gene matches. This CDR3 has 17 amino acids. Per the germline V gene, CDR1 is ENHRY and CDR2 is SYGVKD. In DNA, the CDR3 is TGTGCCATCAGTGGTCGCCTTTTTAGCGGGGAGGGCAATGAGCAGTTCTTC. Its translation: CAISGRLFSGEGNEQFF.

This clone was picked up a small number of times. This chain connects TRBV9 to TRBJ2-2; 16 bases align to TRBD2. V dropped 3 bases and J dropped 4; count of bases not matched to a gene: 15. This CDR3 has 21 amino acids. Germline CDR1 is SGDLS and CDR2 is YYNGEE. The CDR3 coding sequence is TGTGCCAGCAGCGCCTCATTTCCGGGACTAGCGGGGGGGCCCTTCACCGGGGAGCTGTTTTTT. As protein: CASSASFPGLAGGPFTGELFF.

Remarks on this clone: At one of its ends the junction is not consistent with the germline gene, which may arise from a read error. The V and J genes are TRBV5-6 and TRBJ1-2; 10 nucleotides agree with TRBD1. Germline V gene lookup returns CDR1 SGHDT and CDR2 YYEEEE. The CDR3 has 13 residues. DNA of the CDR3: TGTGCCAGCAGATTGGGACAGGGGCACGGCTACACCTTC. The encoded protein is CASRLGQGHGYTF.

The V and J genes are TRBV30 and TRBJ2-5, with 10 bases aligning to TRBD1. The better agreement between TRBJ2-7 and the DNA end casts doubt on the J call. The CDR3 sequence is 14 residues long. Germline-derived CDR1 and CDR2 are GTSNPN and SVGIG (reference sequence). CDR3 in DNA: TGTGCCTGGAGTGGGGACAGGGGCACCTACGAGCAGTACTTC. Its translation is CAWSGDRGTYEQYF.

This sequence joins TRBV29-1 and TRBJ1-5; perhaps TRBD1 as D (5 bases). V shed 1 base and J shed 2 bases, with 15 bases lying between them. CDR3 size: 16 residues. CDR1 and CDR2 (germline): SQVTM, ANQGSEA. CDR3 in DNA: TGCAGCGTTGAAGGAAGGCAGGGACTGGGCAATCAGCCCCAGCATTTT. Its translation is CSVEGRQGLGNQPQHF.

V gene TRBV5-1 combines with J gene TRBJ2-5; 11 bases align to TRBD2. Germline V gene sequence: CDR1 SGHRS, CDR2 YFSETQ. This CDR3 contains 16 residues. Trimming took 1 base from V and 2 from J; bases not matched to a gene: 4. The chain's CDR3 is CASSLQVAGGQETQYF. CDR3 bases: TGCGCCAGCAGCTTGCAGGTAGCGGGGGGGCAAGAGACCCAGTACTTC.

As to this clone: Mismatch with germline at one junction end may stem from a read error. CDR3 in amino acids: CSSSRRAFQSPVYEQYF. The CDR3 coding sequence is TGTTCCAGCAGCCGCAGGGCTTTCCAGAGTCCGGTGTACGAGCAGTACTTC. The chain recombines TRBV7-9 with TRBJ2-7; D might be TRBD1 (5 bases). The CDR3 spans 17 residues. Looked up from germline, CDR1 is SEHNR and CDR2 is FQNEAQ (reference sequence). Supplemented by reference TRBV7-9 and TRBJ2-7, the full variable domain reads DTGVSQNPRHKITKRGQNVTFRCDPISEHNRLYWYRQTLGQGPEFLTYFQNEAQLEKSRLLSDRFSAERPKGSFSTLEIQRTEQGDSAMYLCSSSRRAFQSPVYEQYFGPGTRLTVT.

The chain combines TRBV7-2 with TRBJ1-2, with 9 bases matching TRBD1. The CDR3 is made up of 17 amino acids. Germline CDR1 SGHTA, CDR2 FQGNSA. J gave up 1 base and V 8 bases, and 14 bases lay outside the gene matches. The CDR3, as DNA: TGTGCCAGCGGCTACGGGACAGGGAGGCGATTTAACTATGGCTACACCTTC. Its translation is CASGYGTGRRFNYGYTF.

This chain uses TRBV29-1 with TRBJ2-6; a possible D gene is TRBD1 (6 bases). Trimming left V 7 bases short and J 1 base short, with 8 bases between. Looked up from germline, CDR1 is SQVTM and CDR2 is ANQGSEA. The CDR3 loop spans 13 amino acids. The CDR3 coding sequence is TGCAGCGCTGGACAGTCTGGGGCCAACGTCCTGACTTTC. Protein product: CSAGQSGANVLTF.

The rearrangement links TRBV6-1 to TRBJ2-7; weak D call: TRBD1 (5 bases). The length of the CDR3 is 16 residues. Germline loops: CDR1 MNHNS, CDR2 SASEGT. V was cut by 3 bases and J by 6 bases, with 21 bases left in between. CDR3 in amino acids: CASSEQGQGSRVEQYF. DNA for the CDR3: TGTGCCAGCAGTGAGCAGGGTCAGGGTAGCCGGGTCGAGCAGTACTTC.

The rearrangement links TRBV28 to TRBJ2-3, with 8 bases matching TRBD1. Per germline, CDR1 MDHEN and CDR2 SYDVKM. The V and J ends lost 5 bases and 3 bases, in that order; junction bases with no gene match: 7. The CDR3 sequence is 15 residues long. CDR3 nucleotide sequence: TGTGCCAGCAGTCCCCTGGACAGGGCGACAGATACGCAGTATTTT. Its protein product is CASSPLDRATDTQYF.

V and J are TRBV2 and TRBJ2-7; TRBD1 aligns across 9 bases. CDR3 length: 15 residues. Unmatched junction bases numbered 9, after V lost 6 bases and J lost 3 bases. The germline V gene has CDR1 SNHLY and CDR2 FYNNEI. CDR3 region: CASSQTGTGLYEQYF. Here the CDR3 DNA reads TGTGCCAGCAGCCAGACCGGGACAGGGCTCTACGAGCAGTACTTC.